This T cell receptor gamma chain originates from a study of γδ T cells in repeated Plasmodium falciparum infection. Flow sorting of PBMC yielded separate Vgamma9/Vdelta2+ and Vdelta2-negative gammadelta T cell populations for bulk repertoire analysis. This clone was detected many times. Each sorted gammadelta sample had TRG and TRD chains sequenced. TCRdb used CATT to re-call clones from the multiplex PCR reads. The sample includes around 24,000 gamma-chain clones, under 3% of them seen just once. V was clipped by 3 bases and J by 3 bases; unmatched bases: 8. The germline CDR1 and CDR2 sequences are GITISATS and ISYDGTV (reference sequence). CDR3 length equals 14 residues.

This chain links TRGV9 with TRGJ1 or TRGJ2. This clonotype was obtained from a pool of human donors (malaria-infected and uninfected, not separated). The sequenced sample was gamma-delta T cells from blood. The CDR3 sequence: CALWEPLTYYKKLF. The CDR3 bases are TGTGCCTTGTGGGAGCCTCTAACTTATTATAAGAAACTCTTT.